The rows below give T cell receptor beta chains drawn from one sample of a study of cytomegalovirus exposure and HLA in healthy donors. Assay used: immunoSEQ multiplex PCR; TCRdb lists only in-frame clones, some missing. Among about 110,000 clones, about 80% were seen once, and the ten largest hold about 2.5%. The sample consisted of PBMCs. These receptor sequences come from a man aged 25-45 years in good health and CMV-seropositive. Both conserved end residues are part of each CDR3. Fields, in order: D gene, clone size, V gene, J gene, CDR3 protein, CDR3 DNA. A D gene is named only where the DNA matches it firmly. Only part of the rows carry a size: once, few, many, or a class if the clone is expanded.

d_gene: TRBD1
abundance: NA
v_gene: TRBV6-1
j_gene: TRBJ1-2
CDR3aa: CASRRYTGDGYTF
CDR3nt: TGTGCCAGCAGACGATATACAGGGGATGGCTACACCTTC

d_gene: TRBD1
abundance: NA
v_gene: TRBV7-8
j_gene: TRBJ2-7
CDR3aa: CASSPGSRGTYEQYF
CDR3nt: TGTGCCAGCAGCCCAGGTTCCAGGGGGACCTACGAGCAGTACTTC

d_gene: NA
abundance: NA
v_gene: TRBV19
j_gene: TRBJ1-5
CDR3aa: CASSLGGAGGNQPQHF
CDR3nt: TGTGCCAGTTCGTTAGGGGGGGCCGGCGGCAATCAGCCCCAGCATTTT

d_gene: NA
abundance: NA
v_gene: TRBV7-2
j_gene: TRBJ2-7
CDR3aa: CASSLSRAIYEQYF
CDR3nt: TGTGCCAGCAGCTTAAGCAGGGCCATCTACGAGCAGTACTTC

d_gene: NA
abundance: NA
v_gene: TRBV2
j_gene: TRBJ2-1
CDR3aa: CASSEFRGSSSYNEQFF
CDR3nt: TGTGCCAGCAGTGAATTCAGAGGTTCCTCCTCCTACAATGAGCAGTTCTTC

d_gene: NA
abundance: NA
v_gene: TRBV7-9
j_gene: TRBJ2-7
CDR3aa: CASSPPTHHEQYF
CDR3nt: TGTGCCAGTAGCCCACCGACACACCACGAGCAGTACTTC

d_gene: TRBD2
abundance: NA
v_gene: TRBV9
j_gene: TRBJ2-7
CDR3aa: CASSPYSGGSSYEQYF
CDR3nt: TGTGCCAGCAGCCCTTATAGCGGGGGGTCTTCCTACGAGCAGTACTTC

d_gene: NA
abundance: few
v_gene: TRBV9
j_gene: TRBJ1-1
CDR3aa: CASSVGTGRTEAFF
CDR3nt: TGTGCCAGCAGCGTAGGTACAGGGCGAACTGAAGCTTTCTTT

d_gene: TRBD1
abundance: NA
v_gene: TRBV5-1
j_gene: TRBJ2-5
CDR3aa: CASSAGTGPETQYF
CDR3nt: TGCGCCAGCAGCGCCGGGACAGGACCAGAGACCCAGTACTTC

d_gene: NA
abundance: NA
v_gene: TRBV2
j_gene: TRBJ1-5
CDR3aa: CASSDTLYSNQPQHF
CDR3nt: TGTGCCAGCAGTGATACGCTCTATAGCAATCAGCCCCAGCATTTT

d_gene: NA
abundance: NA
v_gene: TRBV11-2
j_gene: TRBJ1-2
CDR3aa: CASSYEGDGYTF
CDR3nt: TGTGCCAGCAGCTACGAGGGCGATGGCTACACCTTC